This is a list of T cell receptor beta chains from one sample in a study of CD8 T cells in Susac syndrome. TCRdb re-analysed the immunoSEQ multiplex PCR reads in MiXCR, keeping a single row per CDR3 protein. Seen here are 150,000 to 200,000 distinct CDR3 sequences, about 93% observed once, and the top ten hold approximately 0.1%. The sequencing input was CD4+ T cells from PBMCs. The receptor source for this set is a human donor in good health. CDR3s include the opening cysteine and the closing phenylalanine or tryptophan. Each record gives: V gene, J gene, CDR3 protein.

V: TRBV15
J: TRBJ1-5
CDR3: CATSRKGQGGDQPQHF

V: TRBV7-2
J: TRBJ2-5
CDR3: CASSLGRGWETQYF

V: TRBV19
J: TRBJ2-1
CDR3: CASSIERGASSYNEQFF

V: TRBV7-2
J: TRBJ2-1
CDR3: CASSPNPTGVYNEQFF

V: TRBV3-1
J: TRBJ2-5
CDR3: CASSQVGGGTQYF

V: TRBV6-2/TRBV6-3
J: TRBJ2-2
CDR3: CASSYPAGSRELFF

V: TRBV7-2
J: TRBJ2-7
CDR3: CASSLYRWYEQYF

V: TRBV20-1
J: TRBJ2-7
CDR3: CSARPGTLSSYEQYF

V: TRBV7-2
J: TRBJ1-1
CDR3: CASASRLTRGDEAFF

V: TRBV11-1
J: TRBJ2-3
CDR3: CASSLALRAGGTDTQYF

V: TRBV4-3
J: TRBJ1-6
CDR3: CASSQEWGQGSNSPLHF

V: TRBV5-4
J: TRBJ1-1
CDR3: CASSLDAGTEAFF

V: TRBV3-1
J: TRBJ1-1
CDR3: CASSRAVLSGAFF

V: TRBV29-1
J: TRBJ1-2
CDR3: CSVHLAAAGGMNYGYTF

V: TRBV6-2/TRBV6-3
J: TRBJ1-5
CDR3: CASSNGGNQPQHF

V: TRBV28
J: TRBJ1-2
CDR3: CASRAGTAYGYTF

V: TRBV7-9
J: TRBJ2-5
CDR3: CASSAGGSETQYF

V: TRBV5-1
J: TRBJ2-4
CDR3: CASSSGGTKNIQYF

V: TRBV7-9
J: TRBJ2-5
CDR3: CASSPYARTQYF

V: TRBV19
J: TRBJ2-6
CDR3: CASTRQGAGANVLTF

V: TRBV28
J: TRBJ2-2
CDR3: CASRRDPTGELFF

V: TRBV3-1
J: TRBJ1-2
CDR3: CASSQDPRGVQGYTF

V: TRBV23-1
J: TRBJ2-1
CDR3: CASSQWGRNEQFF

V: TRBV5-1
J: TRBJ1-6
CDR3: CASSLGRGPSNSPLHF

V: TRBV20-1
J: TRBJ2-3
CDR3: CSAITRSADTQYF

V: TRBV4-2
J: TRBJ1-4
CDR3: CASSQAAGTSNEKLFF

V: TRBV4-1
J: TRBJ1-1
CDR3: CASSQLPGNTEAFF

V: TRBV7-9
J: TRBJ2-5
CDR3: CASSYRTDGETQYF

V: TRBV6-1
J: TRBJ2-5
CDR3: CASSPGTGRKIEETQYF

V: TRBV6-6
J: TRBJ1-6
CDR3: CASSYSQPELSPLHF

V: TRBV20-1
J: TRBJ2-1
CDR3: CSATRLAGGRNEQFF

V: TRBV20-1
J: TRBJ2-7
CDR3: CSALTGGRPRGLYEQYF

V: TRBV6-5
J: TRBJ1-1
CDR3: CASSQGREAFF

V: TRBV6-6
J: TRBJ1-5
CDR3: CASSFSAANQPQHF

V: TRBV7-3
J: TRBJ2-1
CDR3: CASSPTGDGGSYNEQFF

V: TRBV7-9
J: TRBJ1-4
CDR3: CASSPYGAGEKLFF

V: TRBV7-2
J: TRBJ1-1
CDR3: CASSLAGQGILNTEAFF

V: TRBV2
J: TRBJ1-5
CDR3: CASSDRRVNQPQHF

V: TRBV9
J: TRBJ1-5
CDR3: CASSEEGLSNQPQHF

V: TRBV29-1
J: TRBJ2-5
CDR3: CSVGGQETQYF

V: TRBV14
J: TRBJ2-3
CDR3: CASSFRTPGGDTQYF

V: TRBV19
J: TRBJ1-2
CDR3: CASTGRANYGYTF

V: TRBV20-1
J: TRBJ2-7
CDR3: CSALPLTGGYEQYF

V: TRBV28
J: TRBJ2-6
CDR3: CASGPPSGANVLTF

V: TRBV20-1
J: TRBJ2-7
CDR3: CSARGTGNIF

V: TRBV19
J: TRBJ1-5
CDR3: CASSFDRVGYSNQPQHF

V: TRBV12-3/TRBV12-4
J: TRBJ2-7
CDR3: CASSLRVGTGSHEQYF

V: TRBV18
J: TRBJ1-1
CDR3: CASSPLAVEGTEAFF

V: TRBV30
J: TRBJ1-4
CDR3: CAWSTGPASEKLFF

V: TRBV20-1
J: TRBJ2-3
CDR3: CSVPDRTDTQYF

V: TRBV27
J: TRBJ2-1
CDR3: CASSLSPGNEQFF

V: TRBV7-8
J: TRBJ2-5
CDR3: CASSADSVKETQYF

V: TRBV20-1
J: TRBJ1-1
CDR3: CSANKNTEAFF

V: TRBV28
J: TRBJ1-1
CDR3: CASSLRSRVSEAFF

V: TRBV14
J: TRBJ2-5
CDR3: CASSHKETQYF